This T cell receptor (beta chain) was observed in a study of T cells in Graves' hyperthyroidism and ophthalmopathy (dated by TCRdb to about 2019). As for the study more broadly: Peripheral blood was sampled at the time of initial diagnosis, prior to any treatment. To identify distinguishing TCR V-J signatures, a discovery cohort of around 100 patients was used, comprising 43 with Graves' ophthalmopathy and approximately 58 with stable Graves' hyperthyroidism. Prospective prediction of ophthalmopathy was tested in an independent validation cohort of 18 to 20 hyperthyroidism patients and 17 patients who later progressed to ophthalmopathy. For training and testing, the 100 or so patients in the discovery cohort were randomly divided in a 7:3 ratio. The study also compared thyroid tissue and blood T-cell repertoires from 6 or 7 Graves' hyperthyroidism patients. Following sampling, methimazole starting at 30 mg daily was given to hyperthyroidism patients, and high-dose intravenous methylprednisolone was given to ophthalmopathy patients. According to the paper, TCR Vbeta CDR3 sequencing was carried out on over 130 peripheral blood samples, which came from more than 40 ophthalmopathy, 70 to 80 hyperthyroidism and roughly 17 progressor patients.

The full study reports these points: In cross-validation, a model built on a 13 V-J signature told ophthalmopathy apart from stable hyperthyroidism with under 90% sensitivity and 81% to 82% specificity, and in testing the same model reached 80%/75%. In validation, the model predicted progression to ophthalmopathy with around 71% sensitivity and over 72% specificity, a median of around 6.6 months before onset. No statistical method was used to fix the sample size in advance, and group allocation was not hidden from the investigators. Most expanded thyroid clonotypes (frequency above 0.001) were also found in blood, which suggests that blood repertoires may mirror thyroid immune responses.

In the ophthalmopathy patients, disease was moderately to severely active, with a Clinical Activity Score of 3 or more, a NOSPECS grade of 4 or more, and a duration of less than 3 months. Any patient with an uncontrolled infection, another autoimmune disease, pregnancy or lactation was excluded. Clinical symptoms, serum thyroxine and TRAb, thyroid ultrasound, and orbital computed tomography formed the basis for the diagnoses. Ficoll-Paque density gradient centrifugation was used to isolate PBMCs from approximately 10 ml of fresh peripheral blood. Total RNA was extracted using Trizol reagent, and RNA quality was assessed on an Agilent 2100 Bioanalyzer. On this clonotype: Which antigen it targets is not known. A much larger clone differs by one base, so this may be a read error.

Amplification of TCR beta CDR3 regions was carried out from RNA transcripts. For the first round of RT-PCR on the TCR CDR3, the HTBI primer set was used together with the Qiagen OneStep RT-PCR kit. Libraries were constructed in a second round of multiplex PCR, after which size selection and purification were performed. Sequencing of the libraries was done on an Illumina HiSeq2000 using paired-end 100 bp reads. The original methods were these. SOAPnuke was used to process the raw data, removing reads that contained adapters or uncalled bases, had a mean Phred below 15, or lacked an exact match to the constant primer or identifier. COPE v1.2.5 was used to merge high-quality paired reads, and clonotypes were defined as unique nucleotide sequences. MiTCR v1.1 was used to align clonotypes to the IMGT TRBV, TRBD and TRBJ reference segments. The analysis was restricted to V-J combinations with a frequency above 0.0001, which together covered 99% to 99.2% of the repertoires. The TCS score was defined as the ratio of F50 (clonal expansion) to E x V (chaos), calculated using BLOSUM62-based TCRdist between CDR3 peptides within each V-J. Welch's t-statistics and random forest reduced fewer than 600 V-J features to 13, which were used in a naive Bayes classifier (R e1071). TCRdb cleaned the public reads at Q25 with fastp, built clones with MiXCR and kept in-frame beta chains. Each entry merges the rows of one CDR3 protein and shows their most common DNA and genes. The V and J calls come from TCRdb's annotation, not from the publication. The sample includes 250,000 to 300,000 distinct CDR3 sequences, with around 19% observed a single time. The ten largest clones capture less than 40% of the sample.

The receptor was isolated from a man aged 45-65 years with Graves' ophthalmopathy. Sequencing was done on a sample of blood.

The nucleotide sequence reads as follows: TGTGCCAGCAGCCCCACAGGAAACGATCAGCCCCAGCATTTT. Translated, this is CASSPTGNDQPQHF. The chain is assembled from TRBV7-2 and TRBJ1-5; TRBD1 is possibly the D segment (5 matching bases). Per the germline V gene, SGHTA is the CDR1 and FQGNSA is the CDR2. V is reduced by 5 bases and J by 5 bases, leaving a spacing of 13 bases between them. The CDR3 covers 14 residues, taking in both the cysteine and the phenylalanine. The kept DNA is CDR3 alone, 42 bases in frame from the first base. Reference TRBV7-2 and TRBJ1-5 proteins supply the regions before and after the CDR3; the full variable domain is: GAGVSQSPSNKVTEKGKDVELRCDPISGHTALYWYRQSLGQGLEFLIYFQGNSAPDKSGLPSDRFSAERTGGSVSTLTIQRTQQEDSAVYLCASSPTGNDQPQHFGDGTRLSIL.